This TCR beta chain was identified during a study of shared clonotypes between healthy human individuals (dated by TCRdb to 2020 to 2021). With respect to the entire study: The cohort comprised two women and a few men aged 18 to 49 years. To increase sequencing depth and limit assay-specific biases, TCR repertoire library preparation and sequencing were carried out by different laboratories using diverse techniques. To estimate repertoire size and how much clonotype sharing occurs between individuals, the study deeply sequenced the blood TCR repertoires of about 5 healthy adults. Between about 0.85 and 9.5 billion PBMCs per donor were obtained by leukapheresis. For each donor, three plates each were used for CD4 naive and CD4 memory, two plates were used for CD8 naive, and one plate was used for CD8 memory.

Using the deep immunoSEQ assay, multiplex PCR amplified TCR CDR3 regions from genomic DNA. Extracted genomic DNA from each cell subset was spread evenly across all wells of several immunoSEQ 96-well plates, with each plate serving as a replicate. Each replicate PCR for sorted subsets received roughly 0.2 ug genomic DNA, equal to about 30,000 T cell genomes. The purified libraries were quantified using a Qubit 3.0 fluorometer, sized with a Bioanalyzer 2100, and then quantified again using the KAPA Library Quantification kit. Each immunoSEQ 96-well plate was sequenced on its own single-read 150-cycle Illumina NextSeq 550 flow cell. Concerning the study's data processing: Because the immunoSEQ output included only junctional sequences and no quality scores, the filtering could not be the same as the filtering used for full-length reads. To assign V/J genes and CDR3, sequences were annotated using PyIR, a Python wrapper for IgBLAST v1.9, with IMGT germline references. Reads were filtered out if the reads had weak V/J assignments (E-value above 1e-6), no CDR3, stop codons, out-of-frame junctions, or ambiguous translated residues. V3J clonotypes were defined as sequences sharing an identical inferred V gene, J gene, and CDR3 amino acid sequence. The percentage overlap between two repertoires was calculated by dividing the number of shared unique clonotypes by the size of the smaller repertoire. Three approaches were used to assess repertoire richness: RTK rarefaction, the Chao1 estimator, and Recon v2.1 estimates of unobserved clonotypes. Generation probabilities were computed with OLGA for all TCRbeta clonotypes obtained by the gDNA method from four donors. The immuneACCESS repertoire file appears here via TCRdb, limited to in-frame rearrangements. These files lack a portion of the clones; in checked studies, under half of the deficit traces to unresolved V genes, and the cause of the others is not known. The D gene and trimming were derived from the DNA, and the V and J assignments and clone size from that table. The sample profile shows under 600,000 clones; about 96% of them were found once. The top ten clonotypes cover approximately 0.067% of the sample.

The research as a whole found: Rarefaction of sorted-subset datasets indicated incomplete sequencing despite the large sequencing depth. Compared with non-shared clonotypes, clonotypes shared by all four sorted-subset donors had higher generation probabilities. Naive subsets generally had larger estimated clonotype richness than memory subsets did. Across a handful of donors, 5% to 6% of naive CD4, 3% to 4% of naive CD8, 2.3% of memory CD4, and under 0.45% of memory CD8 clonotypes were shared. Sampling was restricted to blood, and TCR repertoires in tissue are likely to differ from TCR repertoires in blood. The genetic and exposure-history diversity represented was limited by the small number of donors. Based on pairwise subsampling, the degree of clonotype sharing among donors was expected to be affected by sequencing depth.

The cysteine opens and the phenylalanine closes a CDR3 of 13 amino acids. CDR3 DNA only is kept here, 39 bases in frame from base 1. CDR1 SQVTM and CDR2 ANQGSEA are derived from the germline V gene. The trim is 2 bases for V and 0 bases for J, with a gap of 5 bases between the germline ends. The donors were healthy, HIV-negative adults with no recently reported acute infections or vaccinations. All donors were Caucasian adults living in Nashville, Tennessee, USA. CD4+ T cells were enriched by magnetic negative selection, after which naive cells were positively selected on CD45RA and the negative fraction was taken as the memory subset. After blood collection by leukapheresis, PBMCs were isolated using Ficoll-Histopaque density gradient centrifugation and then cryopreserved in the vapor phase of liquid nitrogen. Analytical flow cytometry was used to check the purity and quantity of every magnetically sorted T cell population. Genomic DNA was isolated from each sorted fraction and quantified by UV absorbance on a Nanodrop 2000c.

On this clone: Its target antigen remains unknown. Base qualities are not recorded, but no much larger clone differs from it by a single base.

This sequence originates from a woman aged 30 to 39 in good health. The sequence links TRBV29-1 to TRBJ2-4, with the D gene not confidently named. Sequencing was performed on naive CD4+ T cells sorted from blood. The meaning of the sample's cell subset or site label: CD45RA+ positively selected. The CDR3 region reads CSVEIVAKNIQYF. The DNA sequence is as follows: TGCAGCGTTGAAATTGTAGCCAAAAACATTCAGTACTTC.